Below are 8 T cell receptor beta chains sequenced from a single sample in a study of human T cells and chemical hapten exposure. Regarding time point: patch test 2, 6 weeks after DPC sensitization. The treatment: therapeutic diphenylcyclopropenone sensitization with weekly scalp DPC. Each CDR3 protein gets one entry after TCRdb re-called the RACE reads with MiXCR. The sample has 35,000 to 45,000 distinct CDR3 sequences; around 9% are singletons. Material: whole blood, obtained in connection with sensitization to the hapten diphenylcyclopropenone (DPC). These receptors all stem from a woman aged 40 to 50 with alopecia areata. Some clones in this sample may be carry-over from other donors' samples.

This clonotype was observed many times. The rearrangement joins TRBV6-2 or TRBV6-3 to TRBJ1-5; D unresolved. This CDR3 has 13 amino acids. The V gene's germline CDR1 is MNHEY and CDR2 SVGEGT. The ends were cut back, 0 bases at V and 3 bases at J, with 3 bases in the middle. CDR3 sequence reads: CASSYSTNQPQHF. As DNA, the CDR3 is TGTGCCAGCAGTTACTCCACCAATCAGCCCCAGCATTTT.

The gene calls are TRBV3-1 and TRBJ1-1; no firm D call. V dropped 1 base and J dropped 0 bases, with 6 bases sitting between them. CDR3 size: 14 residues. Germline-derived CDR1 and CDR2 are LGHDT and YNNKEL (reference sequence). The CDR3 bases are TGTGCCAGCAGCCAAGTCTACATGAACACTGAAGCTTTCTTT. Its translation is CASSQVYMNTEAFF. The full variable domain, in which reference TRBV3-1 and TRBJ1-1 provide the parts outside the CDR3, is DTAVSQTPKYLVTQMGNDKSIKCEQNLGHDTMYWYKQDSKKFLKIMFSYNNKELIINETVPNRFSPKSPDKAHLNLHINSLELGDSAVYFCASSQVYMNTEAFFGQGTRLTVV.

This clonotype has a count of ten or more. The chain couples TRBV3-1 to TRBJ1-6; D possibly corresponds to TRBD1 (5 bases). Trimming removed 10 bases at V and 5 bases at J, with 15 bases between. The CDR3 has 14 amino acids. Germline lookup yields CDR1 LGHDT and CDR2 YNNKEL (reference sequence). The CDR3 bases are TGTGCCACCCGGTCGGCAGGGAATAATTCACCCCTCCACTTT. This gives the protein CATRSAGNNSPLHF.

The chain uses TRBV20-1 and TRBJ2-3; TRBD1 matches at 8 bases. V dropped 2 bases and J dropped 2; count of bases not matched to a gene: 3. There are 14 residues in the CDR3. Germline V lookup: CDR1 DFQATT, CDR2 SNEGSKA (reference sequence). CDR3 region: CSARRDRITDTQYF. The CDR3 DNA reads TGCAGTGCTAGACGGGACAGGATCACAGATACGCAGTATTTT.

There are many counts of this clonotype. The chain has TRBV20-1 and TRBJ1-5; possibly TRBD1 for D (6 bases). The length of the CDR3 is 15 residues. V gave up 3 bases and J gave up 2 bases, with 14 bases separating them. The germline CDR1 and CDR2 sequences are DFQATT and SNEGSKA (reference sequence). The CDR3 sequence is CSARVGGAGNQPQHF. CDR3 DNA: TGCAGTGCTAGGGTAGGGGGTGCGGGCAATCAGCCCCAGCATTTT.

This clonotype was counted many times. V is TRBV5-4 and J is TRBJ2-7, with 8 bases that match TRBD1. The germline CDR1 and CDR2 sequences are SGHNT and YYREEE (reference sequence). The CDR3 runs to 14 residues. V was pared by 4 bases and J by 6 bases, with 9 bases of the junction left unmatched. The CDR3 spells CASSQSDRGGEQYF. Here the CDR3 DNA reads TGTGCCAGCAGCCAGAGTGACAGGGGTGGCGAGCAGTACTTC.

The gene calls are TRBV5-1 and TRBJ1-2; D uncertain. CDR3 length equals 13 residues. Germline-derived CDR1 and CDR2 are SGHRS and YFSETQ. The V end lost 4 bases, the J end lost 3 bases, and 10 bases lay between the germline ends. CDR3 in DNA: TGCGCCAGCAGCCCGGCTCAGGACTATGGCTACACCTTC. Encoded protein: CASSPAQDYGYTF.

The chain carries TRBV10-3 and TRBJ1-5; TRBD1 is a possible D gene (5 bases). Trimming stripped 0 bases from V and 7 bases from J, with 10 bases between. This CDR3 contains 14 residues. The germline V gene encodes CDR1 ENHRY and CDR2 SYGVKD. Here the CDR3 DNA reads TGTGCCATCAGTGAGTCGGGACTTGCACAGCCCCAGCATTTT. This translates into CAISESGLAQPQHF.